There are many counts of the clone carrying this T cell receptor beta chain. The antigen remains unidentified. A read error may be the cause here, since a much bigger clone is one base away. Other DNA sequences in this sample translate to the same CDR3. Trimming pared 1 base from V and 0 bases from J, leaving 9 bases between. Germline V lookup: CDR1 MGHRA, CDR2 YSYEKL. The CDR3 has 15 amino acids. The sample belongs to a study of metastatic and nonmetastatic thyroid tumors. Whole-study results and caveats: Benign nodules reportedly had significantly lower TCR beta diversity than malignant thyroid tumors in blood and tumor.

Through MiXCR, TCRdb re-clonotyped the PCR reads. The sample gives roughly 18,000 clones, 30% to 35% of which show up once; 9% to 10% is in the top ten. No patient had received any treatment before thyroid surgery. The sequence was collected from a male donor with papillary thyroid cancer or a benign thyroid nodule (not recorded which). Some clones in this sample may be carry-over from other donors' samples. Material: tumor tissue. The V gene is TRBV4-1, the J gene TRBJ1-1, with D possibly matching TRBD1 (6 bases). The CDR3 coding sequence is TGCGCCAGCAGCCAAGGGACAGACATGAACACTGAAGCTTTCTTT. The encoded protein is CASSQGTDMNTEAFF.